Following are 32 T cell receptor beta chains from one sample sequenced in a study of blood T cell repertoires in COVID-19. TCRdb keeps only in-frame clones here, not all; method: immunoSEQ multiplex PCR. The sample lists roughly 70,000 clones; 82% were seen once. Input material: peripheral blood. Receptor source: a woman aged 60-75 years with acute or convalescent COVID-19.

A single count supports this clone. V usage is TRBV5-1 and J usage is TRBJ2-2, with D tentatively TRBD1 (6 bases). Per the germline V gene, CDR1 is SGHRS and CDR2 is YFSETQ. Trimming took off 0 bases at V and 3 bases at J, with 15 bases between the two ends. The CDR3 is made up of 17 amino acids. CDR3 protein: CASSLDVGATDTGELFF. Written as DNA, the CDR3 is TGCGCCAGCAGCTTGGACGTGGGGGCGACAGACACCGGGGAGCTGTTTTTT.

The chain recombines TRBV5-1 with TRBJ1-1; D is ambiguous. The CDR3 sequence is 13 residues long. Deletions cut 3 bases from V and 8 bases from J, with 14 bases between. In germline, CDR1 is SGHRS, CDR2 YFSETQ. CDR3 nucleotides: TGCGCCAGCAGCTCGCTCGGGAGAGGAGAAGCTTTCTTT. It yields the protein CASSSLGRGEAFF.

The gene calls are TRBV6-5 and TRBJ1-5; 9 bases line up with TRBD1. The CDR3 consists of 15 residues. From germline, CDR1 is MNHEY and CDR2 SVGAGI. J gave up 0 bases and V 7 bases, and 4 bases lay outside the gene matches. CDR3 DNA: TGTGCCAGCAAACAGGGGGCAGGTAGCAATCAGCCCCAGCATTTT. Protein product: CASKQGAGSNQPQHF.

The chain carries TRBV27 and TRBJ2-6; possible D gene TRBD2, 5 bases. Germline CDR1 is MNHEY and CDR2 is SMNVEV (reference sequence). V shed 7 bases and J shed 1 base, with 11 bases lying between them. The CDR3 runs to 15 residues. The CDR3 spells CASNHPGSGANVLTF. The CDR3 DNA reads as TGTGCCAGCAATCACCCGGGATCTGGGGCCAACGTCCTGACTTTC.

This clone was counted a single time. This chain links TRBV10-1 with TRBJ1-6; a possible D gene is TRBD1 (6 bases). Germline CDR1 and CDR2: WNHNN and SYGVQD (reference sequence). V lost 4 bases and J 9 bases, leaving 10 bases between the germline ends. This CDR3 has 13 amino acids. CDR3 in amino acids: CASSGTATSPLHF. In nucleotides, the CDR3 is TGCGCCAGCAGTGGGACAGCTACTTCACCCCTCCACTTT.

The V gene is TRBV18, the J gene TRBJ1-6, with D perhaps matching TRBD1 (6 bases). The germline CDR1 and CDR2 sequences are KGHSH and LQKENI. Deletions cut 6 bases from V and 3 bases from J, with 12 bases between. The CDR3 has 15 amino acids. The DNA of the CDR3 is TGTGCCAGCTCGCTGACAGGAAACTATAATTCACCCCTCCACTTT. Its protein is CASSLTGNYNSPLHF.

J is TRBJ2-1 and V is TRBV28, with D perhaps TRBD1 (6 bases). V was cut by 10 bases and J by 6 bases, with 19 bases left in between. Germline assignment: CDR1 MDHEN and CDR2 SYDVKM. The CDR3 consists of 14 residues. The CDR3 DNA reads TGTGCCACCACAGGGACCGGACTTTTCAATGAGCAGTTCTTC. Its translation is CATTGTGLFNEQFF.

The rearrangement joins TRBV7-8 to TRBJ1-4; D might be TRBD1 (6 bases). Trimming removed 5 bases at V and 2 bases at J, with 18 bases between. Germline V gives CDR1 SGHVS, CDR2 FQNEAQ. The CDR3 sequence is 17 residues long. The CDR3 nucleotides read TGTGCCAGCAGCCCCGAGGGACGGGGGGCGACTAATGAAAAACTGTTTTTT. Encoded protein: CASSPEGRGATNEKLFF.

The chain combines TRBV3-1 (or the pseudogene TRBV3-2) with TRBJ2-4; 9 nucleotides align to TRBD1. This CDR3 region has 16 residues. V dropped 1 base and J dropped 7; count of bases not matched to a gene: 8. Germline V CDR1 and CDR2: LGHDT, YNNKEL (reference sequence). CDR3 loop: CASSQGVTGGMNIQYF. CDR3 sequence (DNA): TGTGCCAGCAGCCAAGGTGTGACAGGGGGAATGAACATTCAGTACTTC.

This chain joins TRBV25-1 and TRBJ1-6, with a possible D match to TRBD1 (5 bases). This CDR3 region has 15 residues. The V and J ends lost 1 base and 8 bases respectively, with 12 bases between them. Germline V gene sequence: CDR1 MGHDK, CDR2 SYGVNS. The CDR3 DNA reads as TGTGCCAGCAGTGAATTAGGAGCGGGGGATTCACCCCTCCACTTT. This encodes CASSELGAGDSPLHF.

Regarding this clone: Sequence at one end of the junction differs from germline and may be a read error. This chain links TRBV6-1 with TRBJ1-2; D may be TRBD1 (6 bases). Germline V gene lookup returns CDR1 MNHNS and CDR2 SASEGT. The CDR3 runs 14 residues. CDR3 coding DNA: TGTGCCAGCAGCGAAGGGGGGAGGGTCTATGGCTACACCTTC. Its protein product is CASSEGGRVYGYTF.

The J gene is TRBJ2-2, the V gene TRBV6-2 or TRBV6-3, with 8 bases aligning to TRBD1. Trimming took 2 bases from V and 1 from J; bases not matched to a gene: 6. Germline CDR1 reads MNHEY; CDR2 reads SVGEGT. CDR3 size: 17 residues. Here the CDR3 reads CASSYGLGQGNTGELFF. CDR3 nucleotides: TGTGCCAGCAGTTACGGCCTTGGACAGGGGAACACCGGGGAGCTGTTTTTT.

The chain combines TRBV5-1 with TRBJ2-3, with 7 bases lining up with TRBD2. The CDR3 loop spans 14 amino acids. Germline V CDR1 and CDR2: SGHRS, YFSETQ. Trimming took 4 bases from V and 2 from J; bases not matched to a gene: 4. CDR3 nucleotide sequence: TGCGCCAGCAGCCTAGGACTAGTCACAGATACGCAGTATTTT. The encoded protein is CASSLGLVTDTQYF. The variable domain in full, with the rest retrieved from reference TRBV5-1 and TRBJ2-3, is KAGVTQTPRYLIKTRGQQVTLSCSPISGHRSVSWYQQTPGQGLQFLFEYFSETQRNKGNFPGRFSGRQFSNSRSEMNVSTLELGDSALYLCASSLGLVTDTQYFGPGTRLTVL.

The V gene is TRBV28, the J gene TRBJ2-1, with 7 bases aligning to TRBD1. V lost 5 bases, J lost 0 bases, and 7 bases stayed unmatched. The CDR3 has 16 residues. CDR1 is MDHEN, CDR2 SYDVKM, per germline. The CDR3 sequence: CASSKTGASSYNEQFF. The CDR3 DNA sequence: TGTGCCAGCAGTAAAACAGGGGCCAGCTCCTACAATGAGCAGTTCTTC. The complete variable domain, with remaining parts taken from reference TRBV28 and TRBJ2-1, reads DVKVTQSSRYLVKRTGEKVFLECVQDMDHENMFWYRQDPGLGLRLIYFSYDVKMKEKGDIPEGYSVSREKKERFSLILESASTNQTSMYLCASSKTGASSYNEQFFGPGTRLTVL.

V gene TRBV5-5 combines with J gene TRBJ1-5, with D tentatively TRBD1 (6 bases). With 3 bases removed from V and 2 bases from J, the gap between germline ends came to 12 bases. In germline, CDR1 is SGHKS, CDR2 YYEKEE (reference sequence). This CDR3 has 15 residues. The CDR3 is CASSSTGLGNQPQHF. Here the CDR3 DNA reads TGTGCCAGCAGCTCGACAGGACTGGGCAATCAGCCCCAGCATTTT.

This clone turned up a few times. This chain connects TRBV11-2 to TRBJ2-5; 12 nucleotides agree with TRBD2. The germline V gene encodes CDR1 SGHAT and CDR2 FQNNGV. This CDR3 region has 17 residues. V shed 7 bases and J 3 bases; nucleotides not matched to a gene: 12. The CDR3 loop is CASTSLGLAGYEETQYF. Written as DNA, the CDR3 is TGTGCCAGCACCTCATTAGGACTAGCGGGATATGAAGAGACCCAGTACTTC.

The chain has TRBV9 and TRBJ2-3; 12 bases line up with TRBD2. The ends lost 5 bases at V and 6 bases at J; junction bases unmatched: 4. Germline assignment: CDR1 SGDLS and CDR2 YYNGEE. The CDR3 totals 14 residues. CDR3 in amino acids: CASRRLAGDDTQYF. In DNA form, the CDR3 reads TGTGCCAGCAGGCGACTAGCGGGGGATGATACGCAGTATTTT.

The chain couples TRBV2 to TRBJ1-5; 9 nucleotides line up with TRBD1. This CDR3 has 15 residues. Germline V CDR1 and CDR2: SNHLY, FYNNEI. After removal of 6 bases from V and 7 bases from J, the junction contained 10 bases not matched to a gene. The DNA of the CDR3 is TGTGCCAGCAGCAAACAGGGGGCGCAGAGCCAGCCCCAGCATTTT. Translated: CASSKQGAQSQPQHF.

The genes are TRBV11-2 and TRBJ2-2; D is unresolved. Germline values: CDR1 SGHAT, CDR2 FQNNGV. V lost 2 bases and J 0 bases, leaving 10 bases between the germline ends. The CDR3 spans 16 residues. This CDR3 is CASSLRALANTGELFF. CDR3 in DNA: TGTGCCAGCAGCTTACGAGCTCTTGCGAACACCGGGGAGCTGTTTTTT.

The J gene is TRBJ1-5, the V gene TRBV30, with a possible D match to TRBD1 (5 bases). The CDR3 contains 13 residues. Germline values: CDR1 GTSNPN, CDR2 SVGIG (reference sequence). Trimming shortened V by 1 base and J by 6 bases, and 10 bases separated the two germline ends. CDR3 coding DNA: TGTGCCTGGAGTGCCAGGGTATCTCAGCCCCAGCATTTT. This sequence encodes CAWSARVSQPQHF.

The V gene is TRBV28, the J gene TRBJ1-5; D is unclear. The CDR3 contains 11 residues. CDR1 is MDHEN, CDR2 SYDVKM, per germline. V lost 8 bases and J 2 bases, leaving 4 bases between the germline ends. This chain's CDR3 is CASQGNQPQHF. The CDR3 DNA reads TGTGCCAGCCAGGGCAATCAGCCCCAGCATTTT.

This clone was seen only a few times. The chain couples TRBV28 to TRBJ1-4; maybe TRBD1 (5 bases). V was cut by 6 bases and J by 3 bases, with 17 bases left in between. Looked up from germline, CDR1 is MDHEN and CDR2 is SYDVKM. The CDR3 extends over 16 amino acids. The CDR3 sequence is CASRSRGGAANEKLFF. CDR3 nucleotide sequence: TGTGCCAGCAGATCCCGAGGAGGGGCGGCTAATGAAAAACTGTTTTTT.

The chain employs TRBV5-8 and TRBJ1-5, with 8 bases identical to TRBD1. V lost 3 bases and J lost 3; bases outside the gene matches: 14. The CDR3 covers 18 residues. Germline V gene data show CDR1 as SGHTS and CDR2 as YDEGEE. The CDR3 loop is CASSSGQVLLGANQPQHF. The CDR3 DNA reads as TGTGCCAGCAGCTCGGGACAGGTGCTTCTCGGCGCCAATCAGCCCCAGCATTTT.

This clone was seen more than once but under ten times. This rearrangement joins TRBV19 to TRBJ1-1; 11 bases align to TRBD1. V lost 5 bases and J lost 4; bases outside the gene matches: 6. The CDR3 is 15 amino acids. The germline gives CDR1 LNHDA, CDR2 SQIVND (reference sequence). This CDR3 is CASSPDRGRGTEAFF. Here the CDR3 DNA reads TGTGCCAGTAGTCCGGACAGGGGGCGAGGCACTGAAGCTTTCTTT.

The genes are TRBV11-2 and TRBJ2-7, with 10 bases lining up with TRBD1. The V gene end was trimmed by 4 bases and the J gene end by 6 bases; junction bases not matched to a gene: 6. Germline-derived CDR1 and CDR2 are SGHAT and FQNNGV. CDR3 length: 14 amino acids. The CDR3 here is CASSSWTGGGEQYF. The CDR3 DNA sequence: TGTGCCAGCAGCTCCTGGACAGGGGGAGGCGAGCAGTACTTC.

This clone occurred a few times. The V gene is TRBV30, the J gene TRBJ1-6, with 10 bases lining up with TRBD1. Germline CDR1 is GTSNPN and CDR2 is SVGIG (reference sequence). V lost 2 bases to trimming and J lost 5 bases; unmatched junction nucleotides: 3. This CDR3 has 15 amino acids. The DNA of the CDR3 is TGTGCCTGGAGTTTGGACAGGGGGAATAATTCACCCCTCCACTTT. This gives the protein CAWSLDRGNNSPLHF.

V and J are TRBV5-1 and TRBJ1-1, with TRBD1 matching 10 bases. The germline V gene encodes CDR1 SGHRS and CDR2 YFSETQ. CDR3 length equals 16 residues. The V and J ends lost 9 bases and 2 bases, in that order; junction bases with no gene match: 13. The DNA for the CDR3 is TGCGCCACCCGAACCGGGACAGGGGTATTAAACACTGAAGCTTTCTTT. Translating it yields CATRTGTGVLNTEAFF.

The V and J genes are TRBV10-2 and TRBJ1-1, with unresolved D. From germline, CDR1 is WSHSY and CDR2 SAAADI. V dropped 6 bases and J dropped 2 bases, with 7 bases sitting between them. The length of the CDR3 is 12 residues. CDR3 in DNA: TGCGCCAGCAGCACTTCTAACACTGAAGCTTTCTTT. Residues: CASSTSNTEAFF.

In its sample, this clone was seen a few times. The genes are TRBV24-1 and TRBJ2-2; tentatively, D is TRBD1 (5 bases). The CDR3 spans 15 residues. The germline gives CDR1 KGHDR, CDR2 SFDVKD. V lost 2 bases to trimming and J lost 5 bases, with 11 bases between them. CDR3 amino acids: CATSDSGRRTGELFF. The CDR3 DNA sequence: TGTGCCACCAGTGATTCAGGGCGTCGGACCGGGGAGCTGTTTTTT.

For the CDR3, the DNA is TGTGCCTGGAGTGTACCCGACCGACTGAATGAAAAACTGTTTTTT. Its protein is CAWSVPDRLNEKLFF. The V and J genes are TRBV30 and TRBJ1-4; D is unclear. Germline V gene data show CDR1 as GTSNPN and CDR2 as SVGIG (reference sequence). The CDR3 loop spans 15 amino acids. V lost 0 bases and J 5 bases, leaving 13 bases between the germline ends. Full variable domain (outside the CDR3, taken from reference TRBV30 and TRBJ1-4): SQTIHQWPATLVQPVGSPLSLECTVEGTSNPNLYWYRQAAGRGLQLLFYSVGIGQISSEVPQNLSASRPQDRQFILSSKKLLLSDSGFYLCAWSVPDRLNEKLFFGSGTQLSVL.

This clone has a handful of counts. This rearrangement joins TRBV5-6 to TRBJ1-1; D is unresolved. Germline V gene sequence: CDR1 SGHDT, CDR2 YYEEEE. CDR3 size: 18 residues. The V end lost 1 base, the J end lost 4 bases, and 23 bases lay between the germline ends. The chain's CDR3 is CASSLRLVSIQEGTEAFF. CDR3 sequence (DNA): TGTGCCAGCAGCTTGAGATTAGTGTCAATCCAGGAGGGCACTGAAGCTTTCTTT.

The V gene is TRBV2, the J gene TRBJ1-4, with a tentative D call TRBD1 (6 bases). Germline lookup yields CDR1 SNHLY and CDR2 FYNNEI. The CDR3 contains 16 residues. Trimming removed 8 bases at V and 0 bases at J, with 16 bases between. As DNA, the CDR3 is TGTGCCAGCGACTTGCGCGGGGGCGCAACTAATGAAAAACTGTTTTTT. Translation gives CASDLRGGATNEKLFF.